This T cell receptor beta chain was captured by sequencing in a study of OX40 agonist ivuxolimab in advanced cancers. Overall study context: Dose-escalation patients were diagnosed with hepatocellular carcinoma, melanoma, renal cell cancer or head and neck cancer.

This clone has only a few counts. The antigen remains undetermined. The table came from immunoSEQ multiplex PCR; TCRdb's copy has only in-frame clones and leaves some out. The data hold 15,000 to 20,000 clones, with 82% observed a single time. Findings and limits, study-wide: Low normalized T-cell clonal expansion was also seen in some nonresponders.

Exclusion applied to patients with autoimmune disease history or systemic immunosuppression. The sampling schedule covered blood at baseline, cycle 4 day 1, and cycle 7 day 1. Germline lookup yields CDR1 WSHSY and CDR2 SAAADI. This CDR3 is built from 14 residues. Trimming took 8 bases from V and 4 from J; bases not matched to a gene: 1. The clonotype was recovered from an adult with an advanced solid tumor such as melanoma, head and neck, liver or kidney cancer. Sequences were derived from CD4+ or CD8+ T cells sorted from blood, sampled in a trial of the OX40 agonist ivuxolimab. The V call is TRBV10-2, the J call TRBJ2-3; 15 bases align to TRBD2. The chain's CDR3 is CASGTSGRSDTQYF. CDR3 sequence (DNA): TGCGCCAGCGGGACTAGCGGGAGGTCAGATACGCAGTATTTT.